This T cell receptor beta chain was sequenced during a study of T cell repertoires in cytomegalovirus infection. At the level of the study: Well-studied HLA-B-restricted epitopes and recently identified HLA-C-restricted epitopes of CMV were both used in the study. Matching HLA type, along with CMV infection, was indicated by public TCR beta signatures.

V was clipped by 3 bases and J by 4 bases, with 19 bases between them. The CDR3 spans 16 residues. Germline loops: CDR1 SGHDT, CDR2 YYEEEE. TCRdb reprocessed the reads via MiXCR and lists one record per CDR3 protein. The sample lists some 350,000 distinct CDR3 sequences, 25% to 30% occurring once. This clonotype is classed as medium-sized. Its antigen is undetermined. General study points: Carriers of CMV and the relevant HLA type were discriminated by public TCR beta frequency. What dominated the ex vivo response were HLA-C-restricted CMV-specific TCR beta clonotypes.

This TCR was sampled from a human donor in good health (CMV status not recorded). Some clones in this sample may be carry-over from other donors' samples. The chain is built from TRBV5-6 and TRBJ1-1; maybe TRBD1 (6 bases). Specimen: cultured PBMCs, collected from culture after CMV antigen stimulation. CDR3 bases: TGTGCCAGCAGCTCCCGGACAGAATCCCGAGTCACTGAAGCTTTCTTT. It specifies CASSSRTESRVTEAFF.